The sequence of this T cell receptor beta chain was determined in a study of T cells in Graves' hyperthyroidism and ophthalmopathy. Concerning this clonotype itself: The CDR3 end shows no conserved phenylalanine or tryptophan, and so a read error is likely.

TCR beta CDR3 regions were amplified from RNA transcripts. Using the HTBI primer set, a first-round RT-PCR was run on the TCR CDR3. One entry per CDR3 protein, called by TCRdb with MiXCR from the multiplex PCR reads. The data hold 96,000 or so distinct CDR3 sequences, with just over 50% observed a single time. CDR1 SGHRS and CDR2 YFSETQ come from the germline V gene. V dropped 4 bases and J dropped 2; count of bases not matched to a gene: 6. The CDR3 consists of 15 residues. Each patient was aged 18 to 65 and had newly diagnosed hyperthyroidism of under 2 months' duration. Fresh peripheral blood, approximately 10 ml, yielded the PBMCs.

The V gene is TRBV5-1, the J gene TRBJ1-1, with TRBD1 identical over 9 bases. The source material was blood. The clonotype comes from a woman aged 40 to 50 with Graves' hyperthyroidism. The CDR3 DNA is TGCGCCAGCAGCCCTGGGACAGGGAGTAACACTGAAGCTTTCCTT. This gives the protein CASSPGTGSNTEAFL.